The 3 T cell receptor beta chains given below trace back to one sample, sequenced in a study of cytomegalovirus exposure and HLA in healthy donors. The PCR was carried out with 60 Vbeta primers and 13 Jbeta primers. Produced via immunoSEQ multiplex PCR; TCRdb's table is partial and in-frame only. The table lists around 97,000 clones. Specimen: PBMCs. All receptors derive from a man between 35 and 55 years old in good health and CMV-seronegative.

This chain joins TRBV15 and TRBJ2-7, with 11 bases lining up with TRBD2. V shed 3 bases and J 4 bases; nucleotides not matched to a gene: 5. CDR3 size: 15 residues. Germline CDR1 and CDR2: LNHNV and YYDKDF (reference sequence). CDR3 protein: CATSSETSGKYEQYF. The CDR3 DNA reads as TGTGCCACCAGCAGCGAGACTAGCGGGAAATACGAGCAGTACTTC.

The rearrangement links TRBV14 to TRBJ2-1; 10 nucleotides align to TRBD2. The germline CDR1 and CDR2 sequences are SGHDN and FVKESK. The V segment lost 4 bases and the J segment 3 bases; nucleotides outside the gene matches: 6. The CDR3 is 16 amino acids. The CDR3 spells CASSPGTSVNYNEQFF. The DNA of the CDR3 is TGTGCCAGCAGCCCCGGGACTAGCGTTAACTACAATGAGCAGTTCTTC.

The chain recombines TRBV10-1 with TRBJ2-5; D is ambiguous. The J call may be faulty, since TRBJ2-7 better matches the DNA end. Germline CDR1 WNHNN, CDR2 SYGVQD (reference sequence). The CDR3 runs to 13 residues. The CDR3 DNA reads TGCGCCAGCAGTGAAAGTAGTGATCGCGAGCAGTACTTC. Translation gives CASSESSDREQYF.